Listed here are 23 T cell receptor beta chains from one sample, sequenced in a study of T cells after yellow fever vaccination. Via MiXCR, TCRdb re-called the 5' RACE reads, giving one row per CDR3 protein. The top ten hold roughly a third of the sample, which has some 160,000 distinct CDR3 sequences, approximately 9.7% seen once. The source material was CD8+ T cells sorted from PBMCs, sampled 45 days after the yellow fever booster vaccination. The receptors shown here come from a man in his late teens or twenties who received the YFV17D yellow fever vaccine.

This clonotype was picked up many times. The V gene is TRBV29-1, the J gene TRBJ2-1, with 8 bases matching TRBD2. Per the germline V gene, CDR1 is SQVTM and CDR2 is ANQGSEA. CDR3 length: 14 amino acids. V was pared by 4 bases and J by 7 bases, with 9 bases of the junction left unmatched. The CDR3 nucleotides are TGCAGCGTTGGGGGCGGGGGGCACGAGAATGAGCAGTTCTTC. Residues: CSVGGGGHENEQFF.

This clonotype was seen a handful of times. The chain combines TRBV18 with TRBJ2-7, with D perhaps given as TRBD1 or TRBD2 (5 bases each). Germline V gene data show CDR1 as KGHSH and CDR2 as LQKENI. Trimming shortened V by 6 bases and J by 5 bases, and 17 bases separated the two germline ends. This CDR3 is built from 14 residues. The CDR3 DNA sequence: TGTGCCAGCTCCCCGGGACGTTGGGTGAACGAGCAGTACTTC. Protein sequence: CASSPGRWVNEQYF.

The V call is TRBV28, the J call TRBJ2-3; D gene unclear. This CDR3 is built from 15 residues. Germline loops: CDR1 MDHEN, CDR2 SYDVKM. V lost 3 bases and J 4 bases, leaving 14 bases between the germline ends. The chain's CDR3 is CASSFSLSGADTQYF. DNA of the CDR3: TGTGCCAGCAGTTTCAGTTTATCTGGGGCAGATACGCAGTATTTT.

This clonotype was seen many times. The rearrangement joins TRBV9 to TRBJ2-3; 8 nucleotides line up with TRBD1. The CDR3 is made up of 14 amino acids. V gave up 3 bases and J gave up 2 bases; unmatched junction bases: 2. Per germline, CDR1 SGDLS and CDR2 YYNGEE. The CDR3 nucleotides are TGTGCCAGCAGCGCGGACAGGGACACAGATACGCAGTATTTT. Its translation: CASSADRDTDTQYF.

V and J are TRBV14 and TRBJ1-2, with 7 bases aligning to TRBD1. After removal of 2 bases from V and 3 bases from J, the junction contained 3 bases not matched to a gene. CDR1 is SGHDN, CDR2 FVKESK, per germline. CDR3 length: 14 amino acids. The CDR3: CASSQRDRYYGYTF. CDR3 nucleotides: TGTGCCAGCAGCCAAAGGGACAGATACTATGGCTACACCTTC.

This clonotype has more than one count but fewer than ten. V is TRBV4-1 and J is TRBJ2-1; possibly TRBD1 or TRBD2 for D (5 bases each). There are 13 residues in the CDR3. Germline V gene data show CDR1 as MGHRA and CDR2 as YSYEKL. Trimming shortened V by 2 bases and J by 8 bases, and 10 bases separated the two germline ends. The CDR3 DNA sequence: TGCGCCAGCAGCCAAAGGGACGTCGATGAGCAGTTCTTC. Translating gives CASSQRDVDEQFF.

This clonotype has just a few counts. In DNA, the CDR3 is TGTGCCAGCAGCTTAACAGGAATAGAGAGGGACACCGGGGAGCTGTTTTTT. Amino acid sequence: CASSLTGIERDTGELFF. This chain connects TRBV7-2 to TRBJ2-2; the D gene could be TRBD1 or TRBD2 (5 bases each). The germline V gene has CDR1 SGHTA and CDR2 FQGNSA. Trimming took 2 bases from V and 3 from J, leaving 16 bases between them. The CDR3 extends over 17 amino acids.

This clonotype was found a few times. This CDR3 reads CASSYSLMKNTEAFF. The CDR3 coding sequence is TGTGCCAGCAGTTACTCGTTGATGAAGAACACTGAAGCTTTCTTT. This rearrangement joins TRBV6-5 to TRBJ1-1; D is unresolved. This CDR3 has 15 amino acids. Germline V gene data show CDR1 as MNHEY and CDR2 as SVGAGI. Trimming took 0 bases from V and 1 from J, leaving 9 bases between them.

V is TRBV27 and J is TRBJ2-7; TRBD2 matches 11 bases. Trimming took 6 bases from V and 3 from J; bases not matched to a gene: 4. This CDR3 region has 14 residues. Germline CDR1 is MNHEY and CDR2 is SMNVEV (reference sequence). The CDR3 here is CASRPGLADYEQYF. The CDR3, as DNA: TGTGCCAGCAGACCGGGACTAGCGGACTACGAGCAGTACTTC.

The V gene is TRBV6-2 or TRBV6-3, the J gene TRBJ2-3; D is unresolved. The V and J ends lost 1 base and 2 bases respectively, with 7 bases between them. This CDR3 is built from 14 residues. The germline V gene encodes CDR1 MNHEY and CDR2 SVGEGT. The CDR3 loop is CASSYWAPTDTQYF. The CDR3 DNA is TGTGCCAGCAGTTACTGGGCCCCCACAGATACGCAGTATTTT.

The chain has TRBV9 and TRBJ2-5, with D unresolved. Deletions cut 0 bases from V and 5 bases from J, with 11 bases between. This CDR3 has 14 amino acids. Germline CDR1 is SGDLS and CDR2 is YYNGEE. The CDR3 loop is CASSVVEFGETQYF. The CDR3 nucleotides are TGTGCCAGCAGCGTAGTGGAGTTTGGCGAGACCCAGTACTTC.

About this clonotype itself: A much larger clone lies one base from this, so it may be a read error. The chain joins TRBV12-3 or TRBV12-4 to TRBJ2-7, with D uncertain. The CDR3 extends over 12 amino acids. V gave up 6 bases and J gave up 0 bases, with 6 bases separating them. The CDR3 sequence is CASSKSSYEQYF. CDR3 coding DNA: TGTGCCAGCAGCAAGAGCTCCTACGAGCAGTACTTC.

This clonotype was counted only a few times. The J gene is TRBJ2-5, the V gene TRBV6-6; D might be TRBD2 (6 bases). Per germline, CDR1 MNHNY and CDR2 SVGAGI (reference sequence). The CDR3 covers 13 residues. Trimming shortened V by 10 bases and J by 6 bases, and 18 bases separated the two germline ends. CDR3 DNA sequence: TGTGCCACCAAACCGCCCGGGGGAAAGACCCAGTACTTC. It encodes CATKPPGGKTQYF.

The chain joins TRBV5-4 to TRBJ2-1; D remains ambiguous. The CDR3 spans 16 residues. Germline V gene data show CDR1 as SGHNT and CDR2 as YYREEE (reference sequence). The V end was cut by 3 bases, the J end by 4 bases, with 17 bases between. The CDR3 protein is CASSSLGSLPYNEQFF. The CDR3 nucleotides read TGTGCCAGCAGCTCCCTTGGGTCCCTGCCTTACAATGAGCAGTTCTTC.

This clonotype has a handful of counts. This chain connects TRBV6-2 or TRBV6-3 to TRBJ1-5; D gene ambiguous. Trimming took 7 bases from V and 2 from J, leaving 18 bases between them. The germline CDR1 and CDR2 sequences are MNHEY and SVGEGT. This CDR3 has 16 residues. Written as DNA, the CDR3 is TGTGCCAGCACCTACCGGACTCCCAATGGCAATCAGCCCCAGCATTTT. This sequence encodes CASTYRTPNGNQPQHF.

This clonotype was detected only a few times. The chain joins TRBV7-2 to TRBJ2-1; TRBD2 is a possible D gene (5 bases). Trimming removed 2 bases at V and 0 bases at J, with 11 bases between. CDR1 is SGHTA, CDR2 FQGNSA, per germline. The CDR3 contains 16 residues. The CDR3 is CASSLQSGLSYNEQFF. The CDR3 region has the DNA TGTGCCAGCAGCTTACAGAGCGGCCTCTCCTACAATGAGCAGTTCTTC.

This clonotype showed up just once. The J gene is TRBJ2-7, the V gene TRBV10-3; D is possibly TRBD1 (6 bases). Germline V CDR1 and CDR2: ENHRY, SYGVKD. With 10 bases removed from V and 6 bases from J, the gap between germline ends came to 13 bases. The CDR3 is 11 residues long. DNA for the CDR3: TGTGCCACTAGGACAGCTTCCGAGCAGTACTTC. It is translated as CATRTASEQYF.

Here the CDR3 reads CASSQVGVSGNEQFF. In DNA, the CDR3 is TGCGCCAGCAGCCAAGTAGGCGTTAGCGGCAATGAGCAGTTCTTC. The rearrangement links TRBV4-3 to TRBJ2-1; D may be TRBD2 (6 bases). CDR3 size: 15 residues. Germline-derived CDR1 and CDR2 are LGHNA and YSLEER. V was trimmed by 1 base and J by 6 bases, leaving 13 bases between them.

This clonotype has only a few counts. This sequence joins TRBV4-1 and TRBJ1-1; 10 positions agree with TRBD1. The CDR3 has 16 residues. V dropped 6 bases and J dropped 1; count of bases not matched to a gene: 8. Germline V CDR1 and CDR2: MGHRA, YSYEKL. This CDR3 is CASRRQGAIWNTEAFF. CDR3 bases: TGCGCCAGCAGAAGACAGGGGGCAATTTGGAACACTGAAGCTTTCTTT.

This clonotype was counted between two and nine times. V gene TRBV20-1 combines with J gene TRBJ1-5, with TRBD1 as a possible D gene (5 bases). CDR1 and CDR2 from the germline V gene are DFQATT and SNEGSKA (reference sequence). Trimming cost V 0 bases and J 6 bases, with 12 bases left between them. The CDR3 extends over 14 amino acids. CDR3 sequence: CSARDRRGPQPQHF. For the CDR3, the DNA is TGCAGTGCTAGAGATAGGAGGGGACCTCAGCCCCAGCATTTT.

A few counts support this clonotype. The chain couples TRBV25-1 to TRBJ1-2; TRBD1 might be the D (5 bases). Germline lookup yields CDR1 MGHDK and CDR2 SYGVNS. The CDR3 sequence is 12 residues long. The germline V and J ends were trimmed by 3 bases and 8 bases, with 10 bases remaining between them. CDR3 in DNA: TGTGCCAGCAGTGAGGGGCCGAGGGGCTACACCTTC. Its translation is CASSEGPRGYTF.

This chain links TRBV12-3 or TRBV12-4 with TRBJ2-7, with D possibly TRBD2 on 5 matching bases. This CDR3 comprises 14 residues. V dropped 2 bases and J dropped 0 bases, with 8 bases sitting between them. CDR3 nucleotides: TGTGCCAGCAGTTTACTAGGACTCTCCTACGAGCAGTACTTC. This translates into CASSLLGLSYEQYF.

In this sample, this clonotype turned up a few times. The CDR3 coding sequence is TGTGCCAGCCGTAAAGACTCCCGTGTATTGGAGACCCAGTACTTC. It translates to CASRKDSRVLETQYF. The chain couples TRBV12-3 or TRBV12-4 to TRBJ2-5; D not certain. V lost 8 bases and J 5 bases, leaving 21 bases between the germline ends. The CDR3 has 15 residues.